Given below is one T cell receptor (beta chain) in context. The data belong to a study of tumor-infiltrating lymphocytes in primary liver carcinoma. Study as a whole: There were tumors of stage T1-T3 N0M0, each 4.2 to 10 cm across.

This CDR3 region has 12 residues. CDR1 SEHNR and CDR2 FQNEAQ come from the germline V gene (reference sequence). The V and J ends lost 5 bases and 8 bases respectively, with 9 bases between them. Out of unsorted whole blood came the blood RNA, and germline DNA was extracted as well. Before any surgery took place, 3 to 5 milliliters of peripheral blood were collected. Reverse transcription of roughly 0.5 ug total RNA with a constant-region primer produced TCR beta cDNA. Three nested multiplex PCR rounds of slightly modified ARM-PCR generated TCR beta libraries. Researchers ran the first two PCR rounds for 9 to 10 cycles each with TRBV1-TRBV30 forward primers and a C-beta reverse primer. TCRdb ran MiXCR on the multiplex PCR reads and lists one entry per CDR3 protein. The sample has about 210,000 distinct CDR3 sequences; less than 65% are singletons.

V is TRBV7-9 and J is TRBJ1-4; D is uncertain. The sequenced material came from peripheral blood. The TCR was taken from an older woman with primary liver carcinoma and hepatitis B virus infection. The CDR3 sequence: CASSPDTEKLFF. Here the CDR3 DNA reads TGTGCCAGCAGCCCCGACACGGAAAAACTGTTTTTT.